Listed below are T cell receptor beta chains from one sample, sequenced in a study of T cells after yellow fever vaccination. One entry per CDR3 protein, called by TCRdb with MiXCR from the 5' RACE reads. The sample contains about 320,000 distinct CDR3 sequences, around 11% of which appear only once. The specimen was CD4+ T cells sorted from PBMCs, collected 45 days after the yellow fever booster vaccination. These receptors were taken from a man between 18 and 35 years old who received the YFV17D yellow fever vaccine. The CDR3 runs from the conserved cysteine through the conserved F or W. Fields, in order: V gene, clone size, D gene, J gene, CDR3 protein, CDR3 DNA. A D gene is named only where the DNA matches it firmly. Size is omitted from some rows. Given values are once, few, many or a class for expanded clones.

TRBV11-2	NA	NA	TRBJ2-3	CASSRDFDTDTQYF	TGTGCCAGCAGCAGGGACTTTGACACAGATACGCAGTATTTT
TRBV6-6	NA	NA	TRBJ2-5	CASRDTGGETQYF	TGTGCCAGCAGGGACACGGGTGGGGAGACCCAGTACTTC
TRBV20-1	NA	TRBD1	TRBJ2-7	CSIPGQGVYEQYF	TGCAGTATACCGGGACAGGGTGTCTACGAGCAGTACTTC
TRBV15	few	NA	TRBJ2-2	CATSREWGYAGELFF	TGTGCCACCAGCAGAGAATGGGGCTACGCCGGGGAGCTGTTTTTT
TRBV12-3/TRBV12-4	NA	NA	TRBJ1-1	CASSSMGMNTEAFF	TGTGCCAGCAGCTCGATGGGAATGAACACTGAAGCTTTCTTT
TRBV20-1	many	NA	TRBJ2-3	CSATLGDTQYF	TGCAGTGCCACCTTGGGGGATACGCAGTATTTT
TRBV12-3/TRBV12-4	few	NA	TRBJ2-4	CASSRRIWDIQYF	TGTGCCAGCAGCCGTAGGATTTGGGACATTCAGTACTTC
TRBV6-2/TRBV6-3	NA	NA	TRBJ1-1	CASSEQLRTEAFF	TGTGCCAGCAGCGAACAATTAAGGACTGAAGCTTTCTTT
TRBV10-1	few	NA	TRBJ1-1	CASTYRVGGTEAFF	TGCGCCAGCACATACAGGGTCGGTGGCACTGAAGCTTTCTTT
TRBV6-5	NA	NA	TRBJ2-7	CASSYSGESYEQYF	TGTGCCAGCAGTTACTCGGGGGAGTCCTACGAGCAGTACTTC
TRBV7-9	NA	TRBD1	TRBJ1-2	CASSLVLGQGNGYTF	TGTGCCAGCAGCTTAGTCCTCGGACAGGGCAATGGCTACACCTTC
TRBV20-1	NA	NA	TRBJ2-2	CSASFRGAPTGELFF	TGCAGTGCTAGTTTCCGGGGGGCCCCCACCGGGGAGCTGTTTTTT
TRBV12-3/TRBV12-4	few	NA	TRBJ2-4	CASKLRGSVDIQYF	TGTGCCAGCAAATTAAGGGGGTCTGTTGACATTCAGTACTTC
TRBV3-1	once	TRBD2	TRBJ2-7	CASSQDGTSGDYEQYF	TGTGCCAGCAGCCAAGATGGTACTAGCGGGGACTACGAGCAGTACTTC